The entry that follows covers one T cell receptor beta chain sequence. The sample belongs to a study of blood T cell repertoires in COVID-19. As for the study in general: The United States, Italy and Spain supplied acute and convalescent COVID-19 samples.

Clones were sequenced by immunoSEQ multiplex PCR, and TCRdb holds only the in-frame ones, with some missing. This sample has just over 350,000 clones; about 90% occur once, and the top ten carry about 2.7%. Germline CDR1 and CDR2: SGHDT and YYEEEE. V lost 1 base to trimming and J lost 5 bases, with 12 bases between them. The CDR3 runs 14 residues. Participant-given clinical history determined each cohort assignment. This clonotype was sampled from a woman aged 30 to 39 who had recovered from COVID-19. This chain links TRBV5-6 with TRBJ2-5; D unresolved. The sequenced sample was PBMCs or T cells enriched from blood (not recorded which). CDR3 in DNA: TGTGCCAGCAGCTTGACGCCATCCGGGGAGACCCAGTACTTC. Its translation: CASSLTPSGETQYF.